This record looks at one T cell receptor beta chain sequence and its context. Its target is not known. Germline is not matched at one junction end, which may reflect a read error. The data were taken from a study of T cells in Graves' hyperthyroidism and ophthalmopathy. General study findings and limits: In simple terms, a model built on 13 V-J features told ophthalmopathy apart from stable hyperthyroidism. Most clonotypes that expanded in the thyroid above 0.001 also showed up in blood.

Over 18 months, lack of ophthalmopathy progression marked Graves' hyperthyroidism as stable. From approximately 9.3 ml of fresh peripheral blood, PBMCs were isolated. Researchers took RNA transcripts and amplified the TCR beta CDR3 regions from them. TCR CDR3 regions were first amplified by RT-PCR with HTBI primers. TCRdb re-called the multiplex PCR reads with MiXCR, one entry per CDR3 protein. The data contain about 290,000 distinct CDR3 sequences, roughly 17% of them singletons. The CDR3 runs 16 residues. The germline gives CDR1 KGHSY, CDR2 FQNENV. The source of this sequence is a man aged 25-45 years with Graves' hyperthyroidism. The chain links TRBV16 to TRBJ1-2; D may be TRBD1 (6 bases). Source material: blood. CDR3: CASSLIRAQGPDGYIF. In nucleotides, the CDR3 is TGTGCCAGCAGCCTAATCCGGGCCCAGGGGCCCGATGGCTACATCTTC.